What follows is one T cell receptor (beta chain) and its context. Its antigen is undetermined. The sample originates from a study of T cell repertoires in cytomegalovirus infection. Looking at the study overall: HLA-B-restricted CMV epitopes that are well studied were used alongside recently identified HLA-C-restricted ones. Indications came from public TCR beta signatures; they pointed to CMV infection and to a matching HLA type. Overall study findings and caveats: The ex vivo response was dominated by HLA-C-restricted CMV-specific TCR beta clonotypes. The cumulative frequency of public TCR beta families distinguished individuals who carried CMV together with the relevant HLA.

One entry per CDR3 protein, called by TCRdb with MiXCR from the reads. The sample records a few hundred thousand distinct CDR3 sequences, approximately 22% being singletons. This CDR3 has 15 residues. Per germline, CDR1 LGHNA and CDR2 YNFKEQ. Trimming stripped 4 bases from V and 0 bases from J, with 12 bases between. This sequence was found in a human donor in good health (CMV status not recorded). Some clones in this sample may be carry-over from other donors' samples. J is TRBJ1-2 and V is TRBV4-2; D not certain. The sample was cultured PBMCs, taken from culture after CMV antigen stimulation. The CDR3 DNA reads TGTGCCAGCAGCCCGGGTGTCAGGACTAACTATGGCTACACCTTC. Protein product: CASSPGVRTNYGYTF.